Detailed here is one TCR beta chain. The CDR3 contains 13 residues. Germline assignment: CDR1 SGHTA and CDR2 FQGTGA. Trimming left V 5 bases short and J 4 bases short, with 11 bases between. The data stem from a study of OX40 agonist ivuxolimab in advanced cancers. Study information: Previous treatment with anti-PD-1, anti-PD-L1 or anti-CTLA-4 therapy was allowed; 40% had received some.

Patients who had autoimmune disease history or got systemic immunosuppression were left out. Sequencing was performed with immunoSEQ multiplex PCR; in TCRdb, only in-frame clones are kept and a portion is missing. Among some 15,000 clones, roughly three quarters were seen once, and the ten largest hold roughly two fifths. The TCR sequence derives from an adult with an advanced solid tumor such as melanoma, head and neck, liver or kidney cancer. This chain joins TRBV7-3 and TRBJ1-1; D call uncertain. The sequences come from CD4+ or CD8+ T cells sorted from blood, collected in a trial of the OX40 agonist ivuxolimab. The CDR3 protein is CASSRERGTEAFF. CDR3 DNA sequence: TGTGCCAGCAGCCGGGAGAGAGGCACTGAAGCTTTCTTT.